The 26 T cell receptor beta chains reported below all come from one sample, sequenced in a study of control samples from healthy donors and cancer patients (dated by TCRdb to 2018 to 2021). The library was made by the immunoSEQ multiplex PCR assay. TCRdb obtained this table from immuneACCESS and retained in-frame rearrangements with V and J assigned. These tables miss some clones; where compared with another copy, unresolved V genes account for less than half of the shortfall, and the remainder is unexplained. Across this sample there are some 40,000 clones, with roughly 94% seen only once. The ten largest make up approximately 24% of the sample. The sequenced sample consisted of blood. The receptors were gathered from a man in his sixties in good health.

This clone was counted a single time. CDR3 sequence reads: CASSQYSGGGVHEQYF. The CDR3 DNA reads TGCGCCAGCAGTCAATATTCGGGCGGAGGGGTACACGAGCAGTACTTC. J is TRBJ2-7 and V is TRBV23-1; D may be TRBD2 (6 bases). TRBV23-1 is reported as an ORF; its role is uncertain. The CDR3 covers 16 residues. Trimming cost V 1 base and J 5 bases, with 18 bases left between them.

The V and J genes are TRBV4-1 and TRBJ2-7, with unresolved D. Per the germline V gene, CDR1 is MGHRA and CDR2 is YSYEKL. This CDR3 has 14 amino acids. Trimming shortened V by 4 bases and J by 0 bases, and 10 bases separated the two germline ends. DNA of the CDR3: TGCGCCAGCAGCCCGACCTCCAACTCCTACGAGCAGTACTTC. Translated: CASSPTSNSYEQYF.

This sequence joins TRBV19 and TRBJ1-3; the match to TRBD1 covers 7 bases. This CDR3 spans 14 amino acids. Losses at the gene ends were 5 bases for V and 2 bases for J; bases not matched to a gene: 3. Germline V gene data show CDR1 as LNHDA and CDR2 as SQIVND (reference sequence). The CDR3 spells CASSPGQAGNTIYF. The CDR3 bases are TGTGCCAGTAGTCCCGGACAGGCTGGAAACACCATATATTTT.

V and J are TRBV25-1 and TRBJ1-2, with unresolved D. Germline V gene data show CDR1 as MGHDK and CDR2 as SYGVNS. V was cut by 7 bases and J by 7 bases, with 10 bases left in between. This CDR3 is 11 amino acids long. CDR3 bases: TGTGCCAGCACTGAGGGAGGTGGCTACACCTTC. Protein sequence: CASTEGGGYTF.

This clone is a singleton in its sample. The CDR3: CASIDGGNTEAFF. The CDR3 DNA reads TGTGCCAGCATTGACGGGGGCAACACTGAAGCTTTCTTT. V usage is TRBV28 and J usage is TRBJ1-1; D perhaps matches TRBD1 (6 bases). The CDR3 spans 13 residues. Per the germline V gene, CDR1 is MDHEN and CDR2 is SYDVKM. With 7 bases removed from V and 2 bases from J, the gap between germline ends came to 11 bases.

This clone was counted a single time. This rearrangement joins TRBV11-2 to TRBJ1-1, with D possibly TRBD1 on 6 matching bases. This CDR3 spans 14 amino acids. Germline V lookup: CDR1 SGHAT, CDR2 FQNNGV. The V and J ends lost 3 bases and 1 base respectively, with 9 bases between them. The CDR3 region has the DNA TGTGCCAGCAGCTTGGCACAGGGGAACACTGAAGCTTTCTTT. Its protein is CASSLAQGNTEAFF.

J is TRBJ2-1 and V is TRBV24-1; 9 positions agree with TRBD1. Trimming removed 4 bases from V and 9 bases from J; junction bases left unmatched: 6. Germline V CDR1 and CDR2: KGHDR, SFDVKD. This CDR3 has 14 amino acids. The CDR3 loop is CATSEPQGAREQFF. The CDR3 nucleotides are TGTGCCACCAGTGAGCCACAGGGGGCACGTGAGCAGTTCTTC.

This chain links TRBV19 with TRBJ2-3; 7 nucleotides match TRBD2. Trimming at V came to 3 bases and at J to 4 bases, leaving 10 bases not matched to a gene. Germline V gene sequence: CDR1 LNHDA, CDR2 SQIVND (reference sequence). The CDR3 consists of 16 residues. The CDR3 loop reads CASSILAGVVADTQYF. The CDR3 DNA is TGTGCCAGTAGTATCCTGGCGGGGGTAGTCGCAGATACGCAGTATTTT.

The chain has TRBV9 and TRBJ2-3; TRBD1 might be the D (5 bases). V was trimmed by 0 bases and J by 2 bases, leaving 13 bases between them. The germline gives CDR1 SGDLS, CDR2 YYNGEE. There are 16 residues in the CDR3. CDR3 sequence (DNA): TGTGCCAGCAGCGTAGGATCCACAGGAGTCACAGATACGCAGTATTTT. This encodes CASSVGSTGVTDTQYF.

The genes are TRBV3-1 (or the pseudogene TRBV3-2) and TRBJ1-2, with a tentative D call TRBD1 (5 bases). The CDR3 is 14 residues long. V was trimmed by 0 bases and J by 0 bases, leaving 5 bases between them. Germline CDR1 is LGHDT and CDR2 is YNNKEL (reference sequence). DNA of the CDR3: TGTGCCAGCAGCCAAGAGACAGCTAACTATGGCTACACCTTC. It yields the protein CASSQETANYGYTF.

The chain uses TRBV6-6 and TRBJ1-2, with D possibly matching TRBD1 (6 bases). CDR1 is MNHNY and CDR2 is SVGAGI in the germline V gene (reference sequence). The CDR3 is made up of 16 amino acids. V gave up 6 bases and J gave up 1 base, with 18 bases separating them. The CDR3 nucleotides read TGTGCCAGCAGACGACCCGATCGGACAGATAACTATGGCTACACCTTC. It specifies CASRRPDRTDNYGYTF.

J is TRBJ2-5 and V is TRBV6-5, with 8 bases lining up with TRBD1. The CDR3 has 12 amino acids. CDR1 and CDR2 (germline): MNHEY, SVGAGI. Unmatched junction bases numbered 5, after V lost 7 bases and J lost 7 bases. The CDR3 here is CASIRQGLTQYF. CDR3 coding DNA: TGTGCCAGCATAAGACAGGGGTTGACCCAGTACTTC.

The CDR3 protein is CASRNRQESSGNTIYF. In DNA form, the CDR3 reads TGTGCCAGCAGAAATCGACAGGAAAGCTCTGGAAACACCATATATTTT. The chain is built from TRBV11-2 and TRBJ1-3; D perhaps matches TRBD1 (6 bases). The V gene's germline CDR1 is SGHAT and CDR2 FQNNGV. The germline V and J ends were trimmed by 6 bases and 0 bases, with 15 bases remaining between them. The CDR3 covers 16 residues.

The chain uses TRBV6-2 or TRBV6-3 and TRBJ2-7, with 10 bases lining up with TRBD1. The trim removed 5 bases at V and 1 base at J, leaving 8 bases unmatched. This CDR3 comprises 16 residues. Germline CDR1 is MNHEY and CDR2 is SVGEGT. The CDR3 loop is CASSDQGDRGSYEQYF. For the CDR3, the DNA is TGTGCCAGCAGTGACCAGGGGGACAGGGGATCCTACGAGCAGTACTTC.

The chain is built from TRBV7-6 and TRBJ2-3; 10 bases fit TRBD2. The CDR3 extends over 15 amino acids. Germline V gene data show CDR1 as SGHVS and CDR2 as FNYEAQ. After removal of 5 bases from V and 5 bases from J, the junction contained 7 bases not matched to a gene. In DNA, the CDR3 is TGTGCCAGCAGCCAGACTAGCGGGTTCGAAGATACGCAGTATTTT. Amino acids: CASSQTSGFEDTQYF.

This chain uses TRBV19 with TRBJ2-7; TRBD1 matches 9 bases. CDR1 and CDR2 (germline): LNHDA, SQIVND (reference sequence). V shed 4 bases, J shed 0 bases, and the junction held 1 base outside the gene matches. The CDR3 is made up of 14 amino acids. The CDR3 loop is CASSKTGGSYEQYF. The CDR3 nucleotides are TGTGCCAGTAGTAAGACAGGGGGCTCCTACGAGCAGTACTTC. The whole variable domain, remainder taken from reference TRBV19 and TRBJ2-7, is DGGITQSPKYLFRKEGQNVTLSCEQNLNHDAMYWYRQDPGQGLRLIYYSQIVNDFQKGDIAEGYSVSREKKESFPLTVTSAQKNPTAFYLCASSKTGGSYEQYFGPGTRLTVT.

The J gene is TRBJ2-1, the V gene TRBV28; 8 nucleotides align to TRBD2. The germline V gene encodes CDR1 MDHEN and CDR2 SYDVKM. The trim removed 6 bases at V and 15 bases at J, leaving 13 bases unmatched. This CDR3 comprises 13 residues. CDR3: CASREGLAGCPFF. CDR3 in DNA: TGTGCCAGCAGGGAGGGGTTAGCGGGATGTCCGTTCTTC.

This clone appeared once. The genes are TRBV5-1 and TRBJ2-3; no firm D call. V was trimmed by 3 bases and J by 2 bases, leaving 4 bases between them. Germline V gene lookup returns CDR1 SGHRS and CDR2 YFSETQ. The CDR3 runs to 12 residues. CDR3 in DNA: TGCGCCAGCAGCTCCTCCACAGATACGCAGTATTTT. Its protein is CASSSSTDTQYF. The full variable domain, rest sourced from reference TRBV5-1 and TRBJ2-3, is KAGVTQTPRYLIKTRGQQVTLSCSPISGHRSVSWYQQTPGQGLQFLFEYFSETQRNKGNFPGRFSGRQFSNSRSEMNVSTLELGDSALYLCASSSSTDTQYFGPGTRLTVL.

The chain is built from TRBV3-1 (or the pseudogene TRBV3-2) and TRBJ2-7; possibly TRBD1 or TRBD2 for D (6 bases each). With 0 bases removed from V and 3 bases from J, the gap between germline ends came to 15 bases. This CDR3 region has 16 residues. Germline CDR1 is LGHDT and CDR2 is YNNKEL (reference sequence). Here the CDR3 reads CASSQDRFRGGYEQYF. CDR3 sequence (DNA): TGTGCCAGCAGCCAAGATCGATTCAGGGGAGGCTACGAGCAGTACTTC.

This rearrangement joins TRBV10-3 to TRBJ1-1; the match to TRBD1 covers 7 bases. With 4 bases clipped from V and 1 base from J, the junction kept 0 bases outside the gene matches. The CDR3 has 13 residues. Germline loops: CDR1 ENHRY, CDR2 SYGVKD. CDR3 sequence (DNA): TGTGCCATCAGTGGACAGGGGAACACTGAAGCTTTCTTT. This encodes CAISGQGNTEAFF.

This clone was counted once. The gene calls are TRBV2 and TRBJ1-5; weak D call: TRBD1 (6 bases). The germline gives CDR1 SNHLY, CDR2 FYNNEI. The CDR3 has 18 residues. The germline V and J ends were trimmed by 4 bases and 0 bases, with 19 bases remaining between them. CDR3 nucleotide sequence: TGTGCCAGCAGTGCGGAAATATGGGGGGCCTATAGCAATCAGCCCCAGCATTTT. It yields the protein CASSAEIWGAYSNQPQHF.

CDR3 amino acids: CASSEGYGGGYTF. The CDR3 region has the DNA TGTGCCAGCAGTGAAGGGTACGGGGGCGGCTACACCTTC. The chain carries TRBV25-1 and TRBJ1-2; perhaps TRBD1 as D (6 bases). Germline CDR1 MGHDK, CDR2 SYGVNS. The CDR3 has 13 amino acids. The germline V and J ends were trimmed by 2 bases and 8 bases, with 12 bases remaining between them.

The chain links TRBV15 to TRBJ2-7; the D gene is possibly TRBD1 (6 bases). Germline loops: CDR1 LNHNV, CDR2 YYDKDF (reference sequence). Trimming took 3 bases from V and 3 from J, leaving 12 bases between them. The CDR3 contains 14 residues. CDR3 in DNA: TGTGCCACCAGCAGGGAAGGACAGAGCTACGAGCAGTACTTC. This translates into CATSREGQSYEQYF.

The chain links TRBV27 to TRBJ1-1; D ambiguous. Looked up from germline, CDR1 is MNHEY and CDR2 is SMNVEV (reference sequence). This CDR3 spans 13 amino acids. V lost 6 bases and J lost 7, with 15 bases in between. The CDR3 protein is CASSGRALLEAFF. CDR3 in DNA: TGTGCCAGCAGCGGACGCGCCCTACTTGAAGCTTTCTTT.

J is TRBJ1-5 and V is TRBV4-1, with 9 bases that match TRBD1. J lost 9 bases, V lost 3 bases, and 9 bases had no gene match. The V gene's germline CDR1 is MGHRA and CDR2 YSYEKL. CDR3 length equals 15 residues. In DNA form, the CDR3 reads TGCGCCAGCAGCCAGGGACAGGGACCCTTGAGGCCCCAGCATTTT. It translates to CASSQGQGPLRPQHF.

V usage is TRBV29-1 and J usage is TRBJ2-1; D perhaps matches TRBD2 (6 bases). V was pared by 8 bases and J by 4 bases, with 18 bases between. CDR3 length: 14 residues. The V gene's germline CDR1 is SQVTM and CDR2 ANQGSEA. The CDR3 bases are TGCAGCCTCCGGAGTACTAGCCCTTACAATGAGCAGTTCTTC. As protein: CSLRSTSPYNEQFF.